This T cell receptor (beta chain) is drawn from a study of T cells after yellow fever vaccination. Study details: The authors prepared low-cell-number fractions using SMART-Seq v4 Ultra Low Input. Study observations and caveats: Only a minor proportion of clonotypes was detected across both CD4 and CD8 compartments. Clones that expanded after primary vaccination mostly reappeared after the booster (roughly 97% CD4, approximately 85% CD8).

This clonotype turned up a few times. Its matching antigen is unknown. The 5'RACE template-switching step produced TCR cDNA and added a universal primer site and UMIs. TCRdb independently ran MiXCR on the 5' RACE reads; one entry per CDR3 protein. The table lists under 550,000 distinct CDR3 sequences, 21% of them singletons. V lost 4 bases and J lost 9, with 10 bases in between. CDR3 size: 12 residues. Sequencing used PBMCs, obtained 21 days after the first yellow fever vaccination. The sequence came from a young man who received the YFV17D yellow fever vaccine. The chain carries TRBV12-3 or TRBV12-4 and TRBJ2-1, with no clear D. CDR3 protein: CASSSVLLEQFF. Here the CDR3 DNA reads TGTGCCAGCAGTTCGGTACTACTTGAGCAGTTCTTC.